The sequence of this TCR beta chain was determined in a study of vaccination and CD4 T cells after COVID-19. Study at large: Two Hispanic individuals were among six male and four female convalescent patients. For post-vaccine samples, collection took place a median about 75 days after dose two, ranging from 14 to 241.

V trimming: 6 bases; J trimming: 0 bases; junction bases outside the gene matches: 6. The CDR3 totals 17 residues. Germline-derived CDR1 and CDR2 are LNHDA and SQIVND (reference sequence). The Oncomine TCR Beta short-read assay was what sequenced the DNA obtained from cultured CD4+ T cells. Using its own MiXCR run on the PCR reads, TCRdb lists one record per CDR3 protein. The data show roughly 18,000 distinct CDR3 sequences, around two fifths seen once. As for treatment: approximately 9-day PBMC culture with coronavirus spike peptide pools or control peptides (ViraFEST assay). About this clonotype: What it recognizes is unknown.

This clonotype was obtained from a human donor who had recovered from COVID-19. Material for sequencing was CD4+ T cells from blood, cultured in vitro. The chain carries TRBV19 and TRBJ2-7; 15 bases are shared with TRBD2. CDR3 residues: CASSGLAGGPSSYEQYF. In DNA, the CDR3 is TGTGCCAGTAGCGGACTAGCGGGAGGGCCGAGCTCCTACGAGCAGTACTTC.